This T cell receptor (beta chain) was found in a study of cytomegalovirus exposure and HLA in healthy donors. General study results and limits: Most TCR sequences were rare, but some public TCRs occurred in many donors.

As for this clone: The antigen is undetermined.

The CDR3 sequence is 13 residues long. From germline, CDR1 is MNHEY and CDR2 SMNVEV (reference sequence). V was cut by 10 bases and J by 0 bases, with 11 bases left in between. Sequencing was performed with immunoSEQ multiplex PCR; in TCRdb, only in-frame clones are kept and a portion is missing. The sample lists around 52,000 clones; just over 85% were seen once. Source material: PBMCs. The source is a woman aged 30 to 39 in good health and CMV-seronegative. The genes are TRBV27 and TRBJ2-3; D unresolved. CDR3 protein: CATTTRSTDTQYF. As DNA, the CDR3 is TGTGCCACCACCACCCGGAGCACAGATACGCAGTATTTT.